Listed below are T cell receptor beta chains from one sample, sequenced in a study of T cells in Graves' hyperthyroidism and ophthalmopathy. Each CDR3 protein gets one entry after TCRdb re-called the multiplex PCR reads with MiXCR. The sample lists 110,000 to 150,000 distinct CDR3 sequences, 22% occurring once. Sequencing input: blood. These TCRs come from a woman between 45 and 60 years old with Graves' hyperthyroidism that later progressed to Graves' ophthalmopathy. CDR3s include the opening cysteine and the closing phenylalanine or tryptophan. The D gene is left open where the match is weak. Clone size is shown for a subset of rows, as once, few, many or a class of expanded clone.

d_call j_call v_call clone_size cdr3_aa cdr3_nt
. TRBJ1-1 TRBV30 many CAWSWQLEAFF TGTGCCTGGAGTTGGCAGCTTGAAGCTTTCTTT
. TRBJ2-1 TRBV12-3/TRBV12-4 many CASSLEGGSYNEQFF TGTGCCAGCAGTTTAGAGGGGGGGTCCTACAATGAGCAGTTCTTC
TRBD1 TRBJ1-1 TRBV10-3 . CAISERQGLLNTEAFF TGTGCCATCAGTGAGAGACAGGGGCTCCTGAACACTGAAGCTTTCTTT
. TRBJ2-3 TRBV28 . CASSLGKRRLWVTQYF TGTGCCAGCAGTTTAGGGAAGCGGAGGTTATGGGTTACGCAGTATTTT
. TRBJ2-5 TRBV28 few CASAQGFTLIRQETQYF TGTGCCAGCGCCCAAGGTTTCACGCTCATAAGGCAAGAGACCCAGTACTTC
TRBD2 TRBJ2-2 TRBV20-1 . CSARETSGTGELFF TGCAGTGCTAGGGAGACTAGCGGAACCGGGGAGCTGTTTTTT
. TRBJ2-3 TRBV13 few CASSRRRATDTQYF TGTGCCAGCAGCCGAAGGAGGGCAACAGATACGCAGTATTTT
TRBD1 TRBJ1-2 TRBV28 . CTSRKQGAQGYTF TGTACCAGCAGGAAACAGGGGGCTCAAGGCTACACCTTC
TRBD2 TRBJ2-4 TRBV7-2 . CASRPTGTSNIQYF TGTGCCAGCAGACCCACAGGGACTAGTAACATTCAGTACTTC
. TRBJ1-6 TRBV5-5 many CASSLQSNSPLHF TGTGCCAGCAGCTTGCAATCGAATTCACCCCTCCACTTT
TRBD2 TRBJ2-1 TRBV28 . CASSLWGGGRNEQFF TGTGCCAGCAGTTTATGGGGGGGGGGTCGCAATGAGCAGTTCTTC
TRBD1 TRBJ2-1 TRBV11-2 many CASSSWTGYNEQFF TGTGCCAGCAGCTCCTGGACAGGGTACAATGAGCAGTTCTTC
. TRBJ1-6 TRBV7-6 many CASSPGPRSPLHF TGTGCCAGCAGTCCGGGACCACGTTCACCCCTCCACTTT
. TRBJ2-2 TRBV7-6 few CASSLGWGGSNTGELFF TGTGCCAGCAGCTTAGGGTGGGGCGGATCGAACACCGGGGAGCTGTTTTTT
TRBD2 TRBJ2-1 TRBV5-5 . CASSLVAGGEYKPEQFF TGTGCCAGCAGCTTGGTGGCGGGAGGGGAGTACAAGCCTGAGCAGTTCTTC
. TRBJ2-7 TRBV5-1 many CASSRDGPYEQYF TGCGCCAGCAGCCGGGACGGACCCTACGAGCAGTACTTC
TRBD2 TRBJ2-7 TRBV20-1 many CSARGLAGGQAYYEQYF TGCAGTGCTAGGGGACTAGCGGGAGGCCAAGCTTACTACGAGCAGTACTTC
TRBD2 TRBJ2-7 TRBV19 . CASSPSLAASYEQYF TGTGCCAGCAGCCCGTCACTAGCGGCTTCCTACGAGCAGTACTTC
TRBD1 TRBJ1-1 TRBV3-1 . CASSQMGQGGNTEAFF TGTGCCAGCAGCCAAATGGGACAGGGGGGGAACACTGAAGCTTTCTTT
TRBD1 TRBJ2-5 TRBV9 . CASQGAGETQYF TGTGCCAGTCAGGGGGCGGGGGAGACCCAGTACTTC
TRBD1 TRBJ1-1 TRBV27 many CASSLSEGAVRQALTEAFF TGTGCCAGCAGTTTAAGTGAGGGGGCGGTTAGACAGGCCCTCACTGAAGCTTTCTTT
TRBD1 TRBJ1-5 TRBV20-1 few CSSRTGLNQPQHF TGCAGCTCGAGGACAGGTTTAAATCAGCCCCAGCATTTT
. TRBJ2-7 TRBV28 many CASSGGGWEQYF TGTGCCAGCAGTGGAGGGGGCTGGGAGCAGTACTTC
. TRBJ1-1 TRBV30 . CAWSPWGTATNTEAFF TGTGCCTGGAGTCCCTGGGGGACTGCAACGAACACTGAAGCTTTCTTT
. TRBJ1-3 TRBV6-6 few CASSYEGRKPHINTIYF TGTGCCAGCAGTTACGAGGGCAGAAAGCCTCATATAAACACCATATATTTT